This passage covers 32 T cell receptor beta chains from one sample sequenced in a study of T cell repertoires in cytomegalovirus infection (dated by TCRdb to between 2018 and 2021). The intended sense of this specimen's treatment or condition label: in vitro stimulation with specific CMV peptide epitopes to enrich CMV-specific T cells. TCRdb names Illumina HiSeq 1500 as the instrument used. Starting from the raw public reads, TCRdb applied fastp trimming at Q25, assembled clones with MiXCR and retained in-frame beta chains. Every distinct CDR3 protein forms one entry, paired with its most common genes and DNA. For this sample there are 700,000 to 950,000 distinct CDR3 sequences; 32% appear just once. The top ten hold roughly 12% of the sample. No antigens are known for them. Here the sequenced sample was cultured CD8+ T cells from PBMCs, taken from culture after CMV antigen stimulation. These TCRs come from a human donor in good health (CMV status not recorded). Some clones in this sample may be carry-over from other donors' samples.

The chain uses TRBV11-2 and TRBJ2-1; TRBD1 matches at 8 bases. The CDR3 length is 15 residues. Germline V CDR1 and CDR2: SGHAT, FQNNGV. With V trimmed by 1 base and J by 8 bases, 7 bases remained unmatched. The CDR3 loop is CASSLASRQGYEQFF. DNA of the CDR3: TGTGCCAGCAGCTTAGCTTCGCGACAGGGGTATGAGCAGTTCTTC.

This chain connects TRBV5-4 to TRBJ2-7; 8 bases are a match to TRBD1. The germline V gene encodes CDR1 SGHNT and CDR2 YYREEE (reference sequence). J gave up 1 base and V 6 bases, and 6 bases lay outside the gene matches. CDR3 length equals 14 residues. For the CDR3, the DNA is TGTGCCAGCAACGACAGGGGAGTTTCCTACGAGCAGTACTTC. It yields the protein CASNDRGVSYEQYF.

The chain is built from TRBV5-1 and TRBJ1-1; D remains ambiguous. Per the germline V gene, CDR1 is SGHRS and CDR2 is YFSETQ. This CDR3 comprises 15 residues. V lost 0 bases and J 4 bases, leaving 13 bases between the germline ends. The CDR3: CASSLDSPLGTEAFF. The CDR3, as DNA: TGCGCCAGCAGCTTGGATTCCCCCCTGGGCACTGAAGCTTTCTTT. Full variable domain (outside the CDR3, taken from reference TRBV5-1 and TRBJ1-1): KAGVTQTPRYLIKTRGQQVTLSCSPISGHRSVSWYQQTPGQGLQFLFEYFSETQRNKGNFPGRFSGRQFSNSRSEMNVSTLELGDSALYLCASSLDSPLGTEAFFGQGTRLTVV.

This clonotype was seen a few times. The chain's CDR3 is CASSYSAGGSSYEQYV. In nucleotides, the CDR3 is TGTGCCAGCAGTTACTCGGCCGGGGGTAGCTCCTACGAGCAGTACGTC. The V and J genes are TRBV6-6 and TRBJ2-7; tentative D call: TRBD2 (6 bases). Trimming pared 0 bases from V and 0 bases from J, leaving 12 bases between. CDR3 size: 16 residues. Germline assignment: CDR1 MNHNY and CDR2 SVGAGI (reference sequence).

This clonotype was recorded only once. The rearrangement joins TRBV6-1 to TRBJ1-2, with 10 bases lining up with TRBD1. The CDR3 contains 14 residues. The germline V gene encodes CDR1 MNHNS and CDR2 SASEGT. Germline trimming cut 3 bases from V and 7 bases from J; bases unmatched to any gene: 5. The CDR3: CASSDEDRGFGYTF. The CDR3 DNA reads TGTGCCAGCAGTGATGAGGACAGGGGGTTTGGCTACACCTTC.

The rearrangement joins TRBV4-2 to TRBJ1-4, with no clear D. This CDR3 contains 15 residues. V shed 0 bases and J shed 0 bases, with 5 bases lying between them. Germline V CDR1 and CDR2: LGHNA, YNFKEQ. In nucleotides, the CDR3 is TGTGCCAGCAGCCAAGAGGAGGCAACTAATGAAAAACTGTTTTTT. As protein: CASSQEEATNEKLFF.

This clonotype has a count of ten or more. The J gene is TRBJ2-1, the V gene TRBV7-8, with no clear D. Germline V gene data show CDR1 as SGHVS and CDR2 as FQNEAQ. This CDR3 comprises 11 residues. V lost 3 bases, J lost 9 bases, and 6 bases lay in between. The CDR3 nucleotides are TGTGCCAGCAGCTTTAAGGGTGAGCAGTTCTTC. This gives the protein CASSFKGEQFF.

This clonotype has a handful of counts. The chain has TRBV7-6 and TRBJ1-2; TRBD1 aligns across 8 bases. The CDR3 consists of 14 residues. CDR1 is SGHVS, CDR2 FNYEAQ, per germline. V trimming: 5 bases; J trimming: 4 bases; junction bases outside the gene matches: 6. CDR3 protein: CASSRTGSGYGYTF. CDR3 DNA: TGTGCCAGCAGCCGGACAGGGAGTGGCTATGGCTACACCTTC.

This clonotype appeared many times. The chain couples TRBV7-6 to TRBJ1-3, with a possible D match to TRBD1 (5 bases). The germline V and J ends were trimmed by 0 bases and 2 bases, with 14 bases remaining between them. This CDR3 is 17 amino acids long. Germline V CDR1 and CDR2: SGHVS, FNYEAQ. CDR3 loop: CASSLARPGVAGNTIYF. The DNA for the CDR3 is TGTGCCAGCAGCTTAGCGCGGCCGGGGGTGGCTGGAAACACCATATATTTT.

J is TRBJ2-1 and V is TRBV10-3; 9 bases agree with TRBD2. Trimming at V came to 2 bases and at J to 7 bases, leaving 9 bases not matched to a gene. The CDR3 totals 16 residues. CDR1 and CDR2 (germline): ENHRY, SYGVKD. The CDR3 here is CAISEPTSGPTNEQFF. In nucleotides, the CDR3 is TGTGCCATCAGTGAGCCGACTAGCGGTCCTACAAATGAGCAGTTCTTC.

This sequence joins TRBV12-3 or TRBV12-4 and TRBJ1-1, with D possibly being TRBD1 (6 bases). The germline V and J ends were trimmed by 4 bases and 0 bases, with 15 bases remaining between them. CDR3 length equals 16 residues. CDR3 loop: CASSSARGPMNTEAFF. The DNA for the CDR3 is TGTGCCAGCAGTTCAGCCAGGGGACCCATGAACACTGAAGCTTTCTTT.

In its sample, this clonotype was seen a few times. The CDR3 reads CASSEINLYNEQFF. As DNA, the CDR3 is TGTGCCAGCAGTGAAATCAATCTGTACAATGAGCAGTTCTTC. The chain couples TRBV6-1 to TRBJ2-1; D is ambiguous. Germline CDR1 is MNHNS and CDR2 is SASEGT. V was shortened by 2 bases and J by 4 bases, with 9 bases between the two germline ends. CDR3 size: 14 residues.

This clonotype was observed a few times. The chain has TRBV7-9 and TRBJ2-6; no firm D call. V was clipped by 1 base and J by 0 bases, with 13 bases between them. This CDR3 region has 18 residues. Germline V gene sequence: CDR1 SEHNR, CDR2 FQNEAQ (reference sequence). Here the CDR3 DNA reads TGTGCCAGCAGCTTAGGGTTTACAATTCTCTCTGGGGCCAACGTCCTGACTTTC. It codes for CASSLGFTILSGANVLTF. The entire variable domain, with the rest obtained from reference TRBV7-9 and TRBJ2-6, is as follows: DTGVSQNPRHKITKRGQNVTFRCDPISEHNRLYWYRQTLGQGPEFLTYFQNEAQLEKSRLLSDRFSAERPKGSFSTLEIQRTEQGDSAMYLCASSLGFTILSGANVLTFGAGSRLTVL.

This rearrangement joins TRBV7-1 to TRBJ2-3; D unresolved. TRBV7-1 belongs to the ORF category, with a function that is uncertain. The CDR3 has 15 amino acids. V lost 8 bases and J lost 2, with 17 bases in between. The CDR3 region has the DNA TGTGCCAGCTTTGCGGCGAGGAGCCTCACAGATACGCAGTATTTT. Its protein product is CASFAARSLTDTQYF.

This clonotype was observed a few times. The chain combines TRBV2 with TRBJ2-7, with D possibly being TRBD2 (6 bases). The CDR3 is 14 residues long. Germline V gene sequence: CDR1 SNHLY, CDR2 FYNNEI. Deletions cut 6 bases from V and 0 bases from J, with 12 bases between. CDR3 in amino acids: CASRKTGDSYEQYF. The CDR3 DNA reads as TGTGCCAGCAGGAAGACGGGAGACTCCTACGAGCAGTACTTC.

The chain combines TRBV27 with TRBJ2-1; 8 positions match TRBD1. V trimming: 10 bases; J trimming: 7 bases; junction bases outside the gene matches: 12. Per the germline V gene, CDR1 is MNHEY and CDR2 is SMNVEV (reference sequence). CDR3 length: 14 amino acids. CDR3 residues: CAIKRQGYVNEQFF. The DNA of the CDR3 is TGTGCCATCAAGAGACAGGGGTATGTGAATGAGCAGTTCTTC.

The genes are TRBV2 and TRBJ2-3; D gene unclear. This CDR3 is built from 13 residues. Germline CDR1 is SNHLY and CDR2 is FYNNEI. Deletions cut 9 bases from V and 1 base from J, with 11 bases between. The chain's CDR3 is CASHRPGTDTQYF. CDR3 DNA: TGTGCCAGTCACCGGCCCGGCACAGATACGCAGTATTTT. Together with reference TRBV2 and TRBJ2-3, the CDR3 gives the full variable domain: EPEVTQTPSHQVTQMGQEVILRCVPISNHLYFYWYRQILGQKVEFLVSFYNNEISEKSEIFDDQFSVERPDGSNFTLKIRSTKLEDSAMYFCASHRPGTDTQYFGPGTRLTVL.

The chain employs TRBV29-1 and TRBJ1-2; a possible D gene is TRBD1 (5 bases). Per the germline V gene, CDR1 is SQVTM and CDR2 is ANQGSEA. V dropped 3 bases and J dropped 0 bases, with 11 bases sitting between them. This CDR3 is built from 14 residues. CDR3: CSVEERTSNYGYTF. The CDR3, as DNA: TGCAGCGTTGAGGAGAGGACATCTAACTATGGCTACACCTTC.

This clonotype was counted ten times or more. V and J are TRBV7-2 and TRBJ1-2, with 10 bases that match TRBD1. Germline loops: CDR1 SGHTA, CDR2 FQGNSA. CDR3 length: 14 residues. V shed 5 bases, J shed 8 bases, and the junction held 8 bases outside the gene matches. CDR3: CASSPGQGLDGYTF. CDR3 nucleotides: TGTGCCAGCAGCCCGGGACAGGGGCTCGACGGCTACACCTTC.

This clonotype has ten or more counts. The rearrangement uses TRBV19 and TRBJ1-2; no clear D. The CDR3 is 14 amino acids. Trimming took 10 bases from V and 7 from J, leaving 22 bases between them. Germline CDR1 is LNHDA and CDR2 is SQIVND (reference sequence). The CDR3 bases are TGTGCCACCAGACCGGGAGGGAAGGAAAGTGGCTACACCTTC. Its translation is CATRPGGKESGYTF.

The rearrangement uses TRBV3-1 and TRBJ2-7; 8 bases are shared with TRBD2. The CDR3 covers 18 residues. CDR1 LGHDT and CDR2 YNNKEL come from the germline V gene (reference sequence). Trimming cost V 0 bases and J 3 bases; bases outside gene matches: 13. CDR3: CASSQEVLGGGSIYEQYF. As DNA, the CDR3 is TGTGCCAGCAGCCAAGAGGTACTTGGCGGGGGGAGTATCTACGAGCAGTACTTC.

This rearrangement joins TRBV5-1 to TRBJ1-1; no clear D gene. CDR1 and CDR2 (germline): SGHRS, YFSETQ. The CDR3 runs to 13 residues. V shed 7 bases and J shed 4 bases, with 14 bases lying between them. CDR3 protein: CASGSTEVTEAFF. The CDR3 DNA sequence: TGCGCCAGCGGCAGTACCGAGGTCACTGAAGCTTTCTTT.

The rearrangement links TRBV11-2 to TRBJ1-1, with D hard to call. The CDR3 covers 12 residues. Germline values: CDR1 SGHAT, CDR2 FQNNGV. With 0 bases removed from V and 9 bases from J, the gap between germline ends came to 8 bases. CDR3 nucleotide sequence: TGTGCCAGCAGCTTAGATCTCTTCCAAGCTTTCTTT. Its protein is CASSLDLFQAFF.

This chain uses TRBV5-4 with TRBJ2-1; TRBD1 might be the D (5 bases). Germline-derived CDR1 and CDR2 are SGHNT and YYREEE (reference sequence). The CDR3 runs 13 residues. Trimming stripped 2 bases from V and 5 bases from J, with 8 bases between. The CDR3, as DNA: TGTGCCAGCAGCTTCCCGGACAACAATGAGCAGTTCTTC. Encoded protein: CASSFPDNNEQFF. The full variable domain, with the rest looked up from reference TRBV5-4 and TRBJ2-1, is ETGVTQSPTHLIKTRGQQVTLRCSSQSGHNTVSWYQQALGQGPQFIFQYYREEENGRGNFPPRFSGLQFPNYSSELNVNALELDDSALYLCASSFPDNNEQFFGPGTRLTVL.

V usage is TRBV19 and J usage is TRBJ1-1; 7 nucleotides align to TRBD1. CDR3 size: 13 residues. V dropped 7 bases and J dropped 4; count of bases not matched to a gene: 6. Germline CDR1 is LNHDA and CDR2 is SQIVND (reference sequence). CDR3 DNA: TGTGCCAGTAAATACAGGGGAAGCACTGAAGCTTTCTTT. Amino acid sequence: CASKYRGSTEAFF.

The chain couples TRBV5-5 to TRBJ1-1, with D unclear. This CDR3 is built from 17 residues. V was trimmed by 6 bases and J by 0 bases, leaving 21 bases between them. Germline-derived CDR1 and CDR2 are SGHKS and YYEKEE (reference sequence). For the CDR3, the DNA is TGTGCCAGCAAGTTGACGGACTCTGGGCCAATGAACACTGAAGCTTTCTTT. Translation gives CASKLTDSGPMNTEAFF.

This clonotype was recorded at least ten times. The chain joins TRBV12-3 or TRBV12-4 to TRBJ1-5; 9 bases match TRBD1. The CDR3 consists of 18 residues. Trimming at V came to 6 bases and at J to 6 bases, leaving 18 bases not matched to a gene. DNA of the CDR3: TGTGCCAGCAGCCATATCCTAGGACAGGGGCCCCTGGGTCAGCCCCAGCATTTT. Amino acid sequence: CASSHILGQGPLGQPQHF.

In its sample, this clonotype was seen many times. In DNA form, the CDR3 reads TGTGCCAGCACCCTGGAGGGGCGCTACAATGAGCAGTTCTTC. This codes for CASTLEGRYNEQFF. This rearrangement joins TRBV7-9 to TRBJ2-1; possibly TRBD2 for D (6 bases). The CDR3 length is 14 residues. Trimming shortened V by 7 bases and J by 3 bases, and 13 bases separated the two germline ends. Germline CDR1 and CDR2: SEHNR and FQNEAQ (reference sequence).

V and J are TRBV14 and TRBJ1-2; maybe TRBD1 (5 bases). V was shortened by 0 bases and J by 2 bases, with 10 bases between the two germline ends. In germline, CDR1 is SGHDN, CDR2 FVKESK. The CDR3 runs 15 residues. The CDR3 reads CASSQDGGKNYGYTF. DNA of the CDR3: TGTGCCAGCAGCCAAGATGGGGGAAAAAACTATGGCTACACCTTC.

This clonotype was recorded only once. This CDR3 is CASSDTDRANYGYTF. The CDR3 DNA reads TGTGCCAGCAGTGATACCGACAGGGCAAACTATGGCTACACCTTC. This sequence joins TRBV6-1 and TRBJ1-2; TRBD1 agrees at 7 bases. Looked up from germline, CDR1 is MNHNS and CDR2 is SASEGT. V shed 3 bases, J shed 2 bases, and the junction held 6 bases outside the gene matches. CDR3 length: 15 residues.

Of note for this clonotype: One end of the junction fails to match germline, which may point to a read error. The chain uses TRBV28 and TRBJ1-5, with D perhaps TRBD1 (6 bases). Germline-derived CDR1 and CDR2 are MDHEN and SYDVKM. CDR3 length: 15 residues. The CDR3 protein is CASSFDRNSNQSQHF. The CDR3 nucleotides read TGTGCCAGCAGTTTTGACAGGAATAGCAATCAGTCCCAGCATTTT.

Of note for this clonotype: A much more abundant neighbour one base away suggests this may be a read error. The chain carries TRBV7-8 and TRBJ2-1; the D is unclear. CDR1 and CDR2 from the germline V gene are SGHVS and FQNEAQ. CDR3 length: 16 residues. The chain's CDR3 is CASSSGRPGSHNVQFF. The CDR3 coding sequence is TGTGCCAGCAGCTCAGGTCGGCCAGGCAGTCACAATGTGCAGTTCTTC.